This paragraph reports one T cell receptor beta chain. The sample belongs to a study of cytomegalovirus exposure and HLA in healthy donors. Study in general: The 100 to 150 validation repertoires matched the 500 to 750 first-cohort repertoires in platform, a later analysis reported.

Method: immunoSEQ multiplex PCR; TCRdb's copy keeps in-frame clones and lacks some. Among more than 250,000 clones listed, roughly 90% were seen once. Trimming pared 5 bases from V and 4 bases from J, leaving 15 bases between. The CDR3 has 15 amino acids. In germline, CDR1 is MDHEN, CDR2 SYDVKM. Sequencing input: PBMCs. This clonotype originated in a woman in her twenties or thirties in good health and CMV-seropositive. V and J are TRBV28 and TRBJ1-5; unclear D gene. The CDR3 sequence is CASSLTAPRNQPQHF. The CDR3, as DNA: TGTGCCAGCAGTCTCACCGCCCCAAGAAATCAGCCCCAGCATTTT.